Below, 32 T cell receptor beta chains from the same sample are listed, as sequenced in a study of blood T cell repertoires in COVID-19. Assay: immunoSEQ multiplex PCR; the TCRdb copy retains only in-frame clones and omits some. Among under 300,000 clones listed, 85% to 95% were seen once. Sequencing used PBMCs or T cells enriched from blood (not recorded which). These receptors were collected from a woman between 18 and 29 years old who had recovered from COVID-19.

The J gene is TRBJ1-1, the V gene TRBV28; 11 positions match TRBD1. This CDR3 is built from 16 residues. CDR1 and CDR2 from the germline V gene are MDHEN and SYDVKM. The V gene end was trimmed by 5 bases and the J gene end by 5 bases; junction bases not matched to a gene: 10. The CDR3 nucleotides are TGTGCCAGCAGTCCCCCTATTGGACAGGGGGCGACTGAAGCTTTCTTT. Its protein is CASSPPIGQGATEAFF.

The V and J genes are TRBV29-1 and TRBJ1-2; TRBD1 agrees at 10 bases. J gave up 2 bases and V 4 bases, and 4 bases lay outside the gene matches. The CDR3 contains 14 residues. Germline lookup yields CDR1 SQVTM and CDR2 ANQGSEA. The CDR3 DNA reads TGCAGCGTTGGACAGGGGGCCGACAACTATGGCTACACCTTC. The encoded protein is CSVGQGADNYGYTF.

This clone was recorded once. The J gene is TRBJ2-7, the V gene TRBV6-2 or TRBV6-3, with TRBD2 matching over 9 bases. The CDR3 has 13 amino acids. The V gene end was trimmed by 5 bases and the J gene end by 9 bases; junction bases not matched to a gene: 8. Germline lookup yields CDR1 MNHEY and CDR2 SVGEGT. CDR3 sequence (DNA): TGTGCCAGCAGTCAGGGACTAGCTCGCGGGCAGTACTTC. Its protein product is CASSQGLARGQYF.

The chain employs TRBV6-5 and TRBJ1-1; 7 positions agree with TRBD1. The CDR3 is 14 amino acids. Germline CDR1 reads MNHEY; CDR2 reads SVGAGI. Trimming took 4 bases from V and 8 from J; bases not matched to a gene: 10. In DNA, the CDR3 is TGTGCCAGCAGTTTTCGCCGCCTGGACAGGGAAGCTTTCTTT. This encodes CASSFRRLDREAFF.

The chain recombines TRBV21-1 with TRBJ1-5; the table's D call, TRBD1, was not checked against the DNA. TRBV21-1 is annotated as a pseudogene. CDR3 length equals 15 residues. CDR3: CASSKGRVPNQPQHF. The CDR3 nucleotides read TGTGCCAGCAGCAAAGGCAGGGTTCCCAATCAGCCCCAGCATTTT.

The DNA for the CDR3 is TGTGCCAGCATCCCCGTCCAGGGGACTGAAGCTTTCTTT. Translated: CASIPVQGTEAFF. The V and J genes are TRBV6-5 and TRBJ1-1; weak D call: TRBD1 (6 bases). The CDR3 is 13 amino acids. With 7 bases removed from V and 5 bases from J, the gap between germline ends came to 14 bases. Germline values: CDR1 MNHEY, CDR2 SVGAGI.

The chain combines TRBV6-5 with TRBJ1-2; 8 positions agree with TRBD1. In germline, CDR1 is MNHEY, CDR2 SVGAGI. This CDR3 region has 14 residues. V shed 6 bases, J shed 4 bases, and the junction held 7 bases outside the gene matches. The CDR3 bases are TGTGCCAGCAGGACCATGGACAGGGTCTATGGCTACACCTTC. It is translated as CASRTMDRVYGYTF.

The chain recombines TRBV25-1 with TRBJ2-5; 8 nucleotides agree with TRBD1. V trimming: 1 base; J trimming: 5 bases; junction bases outside the gene matches: 6. The CDR3 runs to 15 residues. Germline V lookup: CDR1 MGHDK, CDR2 SYGVNS. CDR3 region: CASSESWTGPETQYF. The DNA of the CDR3 is TGTGCCAGCAGTGAATCCTGGACAGGGCCCGAGACCCAGTACTTC.

This chain links TRBV3-1 (or the pseudogene TRBV3-2) with TRBJ1-2; D not certain. CDR3 length: 15 residues. Per germline, CDR1 LGHDT and CDR2 YNNKEL (reference sequence). The V and J ends lost 4 bases and 1 base respectively, with 13 bases between them. The CDR3 DNA is TGTGCCAGCAGCCGACACGGGGAGGTTAACTATGGCTACACCTTC. Its protein product is CASSRHGEVNYGYTF.

This clone was detected only a few times. The chain is built from TRBV5-1 and TRBJ1-4, with 10 nucleotides matching TRBD1. CDR1 and CDR2 from the germline V gene are SGHRS and YFSETQ. The length of the CDR3 is 15 residues. The V gene end was trimmed by 0 bases and the J gene end by 7 bases; junction bases not matched to a gene: 3. The CDR3 sequence is CASSLAGTGAEKLFF. CDR3 DNA sequence: TGCGCCAGCAGCTTGGCCGGGACAGGGGCTGAAAAACTGTTTTTT.

The genes are TRBV18 and TRBJ1-1; maybe TRBD1 (5 bases). V gave up 4 bases and J gave up 4 bases, with 10 bases separating them. Germline V gene lookup returns CDR1 KGHSH and CDR2 LQKENI. This CDR3 spans 13 amino acids. CDR3 nucleotide sequence: TGTGCCAGCTCACGGGACTCGGCCACTGAAGCTTTCTTT. Translated, it gives CASSRDSATEAFF.

The chain has TRBV7-4 and TRBJ1-5; tentatively, D is TRBD1 (5 bases). The CDR3 is 17 amino acids. CDR1 and CDR2 (germline): SGHVT, SQSDAQ. The ends were cut back, 1 base at V and 0 bases at J, with 13 bases in the middle. CDR3 coding DNA: TGTGCCAGCAGCTTAGGACACAGGCAGACTAGCAATCAGCCCCAGCATTTT. Translation gives CASSLGHRQTSNQPQHF.

The chain joins TRBV4-2 to TRBJ1-2; 9 nucleotides align to TRBD1. This CDR3 region has 14 residues. CDR1 and CDR2 (germline): LGHNA, YNFKEQ. After removal of 6 bases from V and 6 bases from J, the junction contained 8 bases not matched to a gene. As DNA, the CDR3 is TGTGCCAGCAGATTACTCTGGGACAGGGATGGCTACACCTTC. Translating it yields CASRLLWDRDGYTF.

J is TRBJ1-2 and V is TRBV19; TRBD1 matches at 8 bases. Germline assignment: CDR1 LNHDA and CDR2 SQIVND (reference sequence). CDR3 length: 13 amino acids. J lost 8 bases, V lost 2 bases, and 4 bases had no gene match. The CDR3 DNA follows: TGTGCCAGTAGTATACCAGGGGGCGAAGGCTACACCTTC. Translation: CASSIPGGEGYTF.

The chain couples TRBV9 to TRBJ2-1, with 7 bases aligning to TRBD2. V shed 3 bases and J 1 base; nucleotides not matched to a gene: 4. The CDR3 spans 15 residues. CDR1 and CDR2 (germline): SGDLS, YYNGEE. The CDR3 DNA follows: TGTGCCAGCAGCGGTAGCGGGTCTTCCTACAATGAGCAGTTCTTC. This sequence encodes CASSGSGSSYNEQFF.

V usage is TRBV11-2 and J usage is TRBJ1-2; no firm D call. V gave up 2 bases and J gave up 2 bases, with 9 bases separating them. This CDR3 has 14 residues. The germline CDR1 and CDR2 sequences are SGHAT and FQNNGV. The CDR3 region is CASSLRGLNYGYTF. The CDR3 nucleotides are TGTGCCAGCAGCTTACGGGGTTTGAACTATGGCTACACCTTC.

The chain joins TRBV18 to TRBJ1-2, with 7 bases fitting TRBD1. V gave up 6 bases and J gave up 2 bases; unmatched junction bases: 6. This CDR3 comprises 14 residues. CDR1 and CDR2 (germline): KGHSH, LQKENI. The CDR3 spells CASSQTGANYGYTF. The CDR3 nucleotides read TGTGCCAGCTCGCAAACAGGGGCGAACTATGGCTACACCTTC.

The genes are TRBV25-1 and TRBJ1-1, with 10 bases fitting TRBD1. J was trimmed by 4 bases and V by 7 bases; bases with no gene match: 3. The CDR3 is made up of 13 amino acids. Germline V CDR1 and CDR2: MGHDK, SYGVNS. The CDR3: CASIRTGGTEAFF. CDR3 nucleotide sequence: TGTGCCAGCATCCGGACAGGGGGCACTGAAGCTTTCTTT.

The rearrangement links TRBV4-3 to TRBJ1-2; 7 nucleotides align to TRBD1. Germline-derived CDR1 and CDR2 are LGHNA and YSLEER. Trimming removed 1 base from V and 2 bases from J; junction bases left unmatched: 7. CDR3 length: 16 amino acids. Written as DNA, the CDR3 is TGCGCCAGCAGCCAAGGCCTCGGCAGGGGGAACTATGGCTACACCTTC. It is translated as CASSQGLGRGNYGYTF.

This chain links TRBV20-1 with TRBJ1-2; perhaps TRBD1 as D (5 bases). Trimming removed 5 bases from V and 8 bases from J, with 12 bases in between. This CDR3 has 11 residues. Germline assignment: CDR1 DFQATT and CDR2 SNEGSKA (reference sequence). The chain's CDR3 is CSAWGTGGYTF. Here the CDR3 DNA reads TGCAGTGCTTGGGGGACTGGGGGCTACACCTTC.

The V gene is TRBV7-2, the J gene TRBJ1-5; 8 bases are a match to TRBD1. CDR3 size: 15 residues. The V gene end was trimmed by 1 base and the J gene end by 6 bases; junction bases not matched to a gene: 5. Per the germline V gene, CDR1 is SGHTA and CDR2 is FQGNSA. The CDR3 sequence: CASSLVGTGGQPQHF. As DNA, the CDR3 is TGTGCCAGCAGCTTAGTCGGGACAGGAGGTCAGCCCCAGCATTTT. Filled out from reference TRBV7-2 and TRBJ1-5, the complete variable domain reads GAGVSQSPSNKVTEKGKDVELRCDPISGHTALYWYRQSLGQGLEFLIYFQGNSAPDKSGLPSDRFSAERTGGSVSTLTIQRTQQEDSAVYLCASSLVGTGGQPQHFGDGTRLSIL.

The genes are TRBV9 and TRBJ2-7, with a tentative D call TRBD2 (5 bases). In germline, CDR1 is SGDLS, CDR2 YYNGEE. V lost 3 bases and J lost 2, with 15 bases in between. The CDR3 has 15 amino acids. In DNA, the CDR3 is TGTGCCAGCAGCGCGAGTCCCGCGGGTACCTACGAGCAGTACTTC. Its translation: CASSASPAGTYEQYF.

The chain combines TRBV18 with TRBJ2-3, with D hard to call. The length of the CDR3 is 14 residues. Trimming pared 9 bases from V and 2 bases from J, leaving 15 bases between. Looked up from germline, CDR1 is KGHSH and CDR2 is LQKENI. In nucleotides, the CDR3 is TGTGCCAGTTCGAGTCCCCTCCACACAGATACGCAGTATTTT. It encodes CASSSPLHTDTQYF.

The gene calls are TRBV5-5 and TRBJ2-2; TRBD2 agrees at 9 bases. CDR1 and CDR2 from the germline V gene are SGHKS and YYEKEE (reference sequence). V lost 4 bases, J lost 0 bases, and 4 bases stayed unmatched. This CDR3 has 16 residues. The CDR3 sequence: CASSIIAGANTGELFF. The CDR3 DNA is TGTGCCAGCAGCATAATAGCGGGAGCGAACACCGGGGAGCTGTTTTTT.

This rearrangement joins TRBV15 to TRBJ2-7; 12 bases map to TRBD2. Germline values: CDR1 LNHNV, CDR2 YYDKDF (reference sequence). The CDR3 is made up of 17 amino acids. The ends lost 2 bases at V and 0 bases at J; junction bases unmatched: 5. The CDR3 here is CATSRPKTSGSSYEQYF. CDR3 DNA sequence: TGTGCCACCAGCAGACCTAAGACTAGCGGGAGCTCCTACGAGCAGTACTTC.

This chain uses TRBV28 with TRBJ1-2, with 7 bases identical to TRBD1. J gave up 3 bases and V 8 bases, and 6 bases lay outside the gene matches. The CDR3 loop spans 13 amino acids. Germline-derived CDR1 and CDR2 are MDHEN and SYDVKM. The CDR3 DNA reads TGTGCCAGCTTACAGGGGTTAGACTATGGCTACACCTTC. Protein: CASLQGLDYGYTF.

The J gene is TRBJ2-3, the V gene TRBV5-4; 7 nucleotides line up with TRBD2. V was clipped by 1 base and J by 2 bases; unmatched bases: 7. The CDR3 has 16 amino acids. Germline CDR1 reads SGHNT; CDR2 reads YYREEE (reference sequence). The CDR3 bases are TGTGCCAGCAGCTTGTATGTGGGAGGGACCACAGATACGCAGTATTTT. Protein: CASSLYVGGTTDTQYF.

The chain joins TRBV7-8 to TRBJ2-7; D gene unclear. This CDR3 region has 14 residues. Trimming left V 0 bases short and J 1 base short, with 7 bases between. Looked up from germline, CDR1 is SGHVS and CDR2 is FQNEAQ. The CDR3 DNA follows: TGTGCCAGCAGCTTAGCTGACTCTTCCTACGAGCAGTACTTC. Amino acids: CASSLADSSYEQYF.

The chain has TRBV2 and TRBJ1-1; possibly TRBD1 for D (6 bases). The CDR3 is 15 residues long. V was clipped by 7 bases and J by 0 bases, with 15 bases between them. Germline-derived CDR1 and CDR2 are SNHLY and FYNNEI. The CDR3 bases are TGTGCCAGCACGGAGGACAGATCCATGAACACTGAAGCTTTCTTT. It codes for CASTEDRSMNTEAFF.

This clone has only a few counts. The J gene is TRBJ1-1, the V gene TRBV5-4, with 7 positions matching TRBD1. The CDR3 is made up of 16 amino acids. The V gene end was trimmed by 4 bases and the J gene end by 3 bases; junction bases not matched to a gene: 12. The germline CDR1 and CDR2 sequences are SGHNT and YYREEE (reference sequence). DNA for the CDR3: TGTGCCAGCAGCCGACAGGGTTTGAATACTGACACTGAAGCTTTCTTT. This gives the protein CASSRQGLNTDTEAFF.

The chain combines TRBV5-4 with TRBJ1-2; D gene unclear. V was shortened by 1 base and J by 7 bases, with 11 bases between the two germline ends. Looked up from germline, CDR1 is SGHNT and CDR2 is YYREEE (reference sequence). CDR3 length equals 13 residues. The CDR3 loop reads CASSLREAGGYTF. CDR3 nucleotides: TGTGCCAGCAGCTTGAGGGAAGCGGGTGGCTACACCTTC.

This clone showed up just a few times. The same CDR3 also results from other DNA sequences found in this sample. The chain carries TRBV5-4 and TRBJ1-2, with TRBD1 matching 7 bases. The ends lost 2 bases at V and 2 bases at J; junction bases unmatched: 0. Germline V gene lookup returns CDR1 SGHNT and CDR2 YYREEE (reference sequence). This CDR3 comprises 13 residues. In nucleotides, the CDR3 is TGTGCCAGCAGCTTACAGGGGAACTATGGCTACACCTTC. Amino acid sequence: CASSLQGNYGYTF.